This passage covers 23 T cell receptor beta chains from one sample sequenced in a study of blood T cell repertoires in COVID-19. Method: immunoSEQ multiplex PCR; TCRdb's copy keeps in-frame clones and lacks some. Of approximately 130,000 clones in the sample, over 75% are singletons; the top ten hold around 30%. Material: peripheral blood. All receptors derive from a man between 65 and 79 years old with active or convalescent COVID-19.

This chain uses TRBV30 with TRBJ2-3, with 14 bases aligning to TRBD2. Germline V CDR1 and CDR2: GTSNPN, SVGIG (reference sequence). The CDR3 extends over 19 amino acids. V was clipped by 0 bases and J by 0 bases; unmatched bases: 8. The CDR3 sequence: CAWSVFGLAGGYSTDTQYF. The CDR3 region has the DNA TGTGCCTGGAGTGTATTTGGACTAGCGGGAGGTTATAGCACAGATACGCAGTATTTT.

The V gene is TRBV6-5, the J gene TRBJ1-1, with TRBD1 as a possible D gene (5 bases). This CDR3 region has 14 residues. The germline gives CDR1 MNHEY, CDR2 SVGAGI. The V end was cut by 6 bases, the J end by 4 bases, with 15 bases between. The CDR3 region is CASSLSQGFTEAFF. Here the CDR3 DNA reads TGTGCCAGCAGCTTAAGTCAGGGTTTCACTGAAGCTTTCTTT.

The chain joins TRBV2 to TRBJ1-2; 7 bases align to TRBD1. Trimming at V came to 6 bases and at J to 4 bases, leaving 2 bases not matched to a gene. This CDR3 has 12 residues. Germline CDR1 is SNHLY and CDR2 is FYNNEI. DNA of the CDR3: TGTGCCAGCAGGAGGACAGGCTATGGCTACACCTTC. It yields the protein CASRRTGYGYTF. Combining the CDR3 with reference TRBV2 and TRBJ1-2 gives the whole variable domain EPEVTQTPSHQVTQMGQEVILRCVPISNHLYFYWYRQILGQKVEFLVSFYNNEISEKSEIFDDQFSVERPDGSNFTLKIRSTKLEDSAMYFCASRRTGYGYTFGSGTRLTVV.

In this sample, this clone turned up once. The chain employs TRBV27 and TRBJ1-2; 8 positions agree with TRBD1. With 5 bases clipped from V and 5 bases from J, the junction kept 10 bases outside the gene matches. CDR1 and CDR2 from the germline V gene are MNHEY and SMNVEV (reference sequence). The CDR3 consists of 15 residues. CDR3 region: CASSTNPGQAYGYTF. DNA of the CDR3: TGTGCCAGCAGTACGAACCCGGGACAGGCGTATGGCTACACCTTC.

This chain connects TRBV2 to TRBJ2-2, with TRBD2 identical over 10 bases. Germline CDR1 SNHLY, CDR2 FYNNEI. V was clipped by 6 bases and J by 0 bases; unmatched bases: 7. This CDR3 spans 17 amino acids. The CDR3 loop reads CASSATSGRANTGELFF. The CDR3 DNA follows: TGTGCCAGCAGCGCGACTAGCGGGCGCGCGAACACCGGGGAGCTGTTTTTT.

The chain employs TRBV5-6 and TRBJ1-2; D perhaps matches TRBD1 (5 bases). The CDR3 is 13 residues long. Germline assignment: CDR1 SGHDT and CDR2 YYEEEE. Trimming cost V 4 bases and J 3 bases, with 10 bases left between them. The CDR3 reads CASSRRGHYGYTF. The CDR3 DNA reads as TGTGCCAGCAGCCGGCGGGGACACTATGGCTACACCTTC. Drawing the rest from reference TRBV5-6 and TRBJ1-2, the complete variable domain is DAGVTQSPTHLIKTRGQQVTLRCSPKSGHDTVSWYQQALGQGPQFIFQYYEEEERQRGNFPDRFSGHQFPNYSSELNVNALLLGDSALYLCASSRRGHYGYTFGSGTRLTVV.

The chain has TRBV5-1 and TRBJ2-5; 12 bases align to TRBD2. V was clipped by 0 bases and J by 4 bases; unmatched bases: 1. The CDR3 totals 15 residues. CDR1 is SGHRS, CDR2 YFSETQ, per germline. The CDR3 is CASSLGLAGVETQYF. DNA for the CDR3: TGCGCCAGCAGCTTGGGACTAGCGGGAGTAGAGACCCAGTACTTC. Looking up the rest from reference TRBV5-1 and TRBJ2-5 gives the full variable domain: KAGVTQTPRYLIKTRGQQVTLSCSPISGHRSVSWYQQTPGQGLQFLFEYFSETQRNKGNFPGRFSGRQFSNSRSEMNVSTLELGDSALYLCASSLGLAGVETQYFGPGTRLLVL.

CDR3 bases: TGTGCCAGCAACAGAATTCCGTCAGATACGCAGTATTTT. Residues: CASNRIPSDTQYF. The gene calls are TRBV28 and TRBJ2-3; D uncertain. Germline loops: CDR1 MDHEN, CDR2 SYDVKM. Trimming removed 7 bases at V and 4 bases at J, with 12 bases between. The CDR3 consists of 13 residues.

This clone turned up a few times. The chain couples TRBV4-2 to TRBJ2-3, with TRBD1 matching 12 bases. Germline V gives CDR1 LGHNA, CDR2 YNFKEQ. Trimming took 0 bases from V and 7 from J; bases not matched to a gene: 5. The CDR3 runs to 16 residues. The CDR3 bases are TGTGCCAGCAGCCAAGAAGGGACAGGGGGCCGATATACGCAGTATTTT. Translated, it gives CASSQEGTGGRYTQYF.

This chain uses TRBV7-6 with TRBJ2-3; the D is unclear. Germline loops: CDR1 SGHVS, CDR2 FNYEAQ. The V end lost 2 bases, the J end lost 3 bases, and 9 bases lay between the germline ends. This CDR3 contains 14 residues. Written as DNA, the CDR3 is TGTGCCAGCAGCTTACTCCAAACTACAGATACGCAGTATTTT. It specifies CASSLLQTTDTQYF.

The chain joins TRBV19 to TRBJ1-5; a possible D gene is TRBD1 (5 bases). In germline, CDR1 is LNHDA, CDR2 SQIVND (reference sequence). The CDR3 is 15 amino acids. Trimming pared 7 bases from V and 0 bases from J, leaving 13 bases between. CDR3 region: CASKTTAYSNQPQHF. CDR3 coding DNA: TGTGCCAGTAAGACGACAGCCTATAGCAATCAGCCCCAGCATTTT.

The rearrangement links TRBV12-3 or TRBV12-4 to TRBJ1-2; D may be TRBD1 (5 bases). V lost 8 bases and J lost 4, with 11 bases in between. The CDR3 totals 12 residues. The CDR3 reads CASGRGAYGYTF. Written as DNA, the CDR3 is TGTGCCAGCGGCCGCGGGGCCTATGGCTACACCTTC.

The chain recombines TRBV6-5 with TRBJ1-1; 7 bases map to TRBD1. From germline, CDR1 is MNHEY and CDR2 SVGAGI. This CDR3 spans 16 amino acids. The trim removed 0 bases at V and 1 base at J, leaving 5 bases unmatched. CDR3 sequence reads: CASSYSQNRGNTEAFF. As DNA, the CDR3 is TGTGCCAGCAGTTACTCCCAGAACAGGGGGAACACTGAAGCTTTCTTT.

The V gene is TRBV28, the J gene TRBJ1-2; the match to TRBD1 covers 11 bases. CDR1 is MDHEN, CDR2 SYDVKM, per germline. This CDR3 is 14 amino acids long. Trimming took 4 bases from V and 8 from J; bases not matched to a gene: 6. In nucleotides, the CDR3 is TGTGCCAGCAGTTCCGGACAGGGGGCTGAGGGCTACACCTTC. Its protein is CASSSGQGAEGYTF.

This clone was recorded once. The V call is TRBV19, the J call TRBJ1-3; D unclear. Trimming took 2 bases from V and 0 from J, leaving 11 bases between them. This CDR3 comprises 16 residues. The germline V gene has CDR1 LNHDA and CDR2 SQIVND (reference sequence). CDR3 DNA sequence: TGTGCCAGTAGTATACGACTCGGTGCCTCTGGAAACACCATATATTTT. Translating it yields CASSIRLGASGNTIYF.

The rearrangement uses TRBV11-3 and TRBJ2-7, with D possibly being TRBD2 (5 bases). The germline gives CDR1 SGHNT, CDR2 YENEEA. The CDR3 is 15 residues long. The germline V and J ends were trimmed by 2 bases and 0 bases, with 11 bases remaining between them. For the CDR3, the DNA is TGTGCCAGCAGCTTACAAGCTGGGAGCTCCTACGAGCAGTACTTC. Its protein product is CASSLQAGSSYEQYF.

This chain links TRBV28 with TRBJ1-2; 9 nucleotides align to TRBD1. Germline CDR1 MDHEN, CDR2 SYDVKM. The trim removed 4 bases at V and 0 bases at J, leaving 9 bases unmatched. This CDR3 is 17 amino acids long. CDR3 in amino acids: CASSSTGTGLTNYGYTF. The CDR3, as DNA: TGTGCCAGCAGTTCGACCGGGACAGGGCTTACTAACTATGGCTACACCTTC.

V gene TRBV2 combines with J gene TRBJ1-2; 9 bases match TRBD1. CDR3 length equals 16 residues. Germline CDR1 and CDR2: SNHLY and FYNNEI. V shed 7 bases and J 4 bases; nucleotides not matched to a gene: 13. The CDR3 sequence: CASNRQGEFPGYGYTF. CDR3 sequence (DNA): TGTGCCAGCAATAGACAGGGGGAATTCCCCGGCTATGGCTACACCTTC.

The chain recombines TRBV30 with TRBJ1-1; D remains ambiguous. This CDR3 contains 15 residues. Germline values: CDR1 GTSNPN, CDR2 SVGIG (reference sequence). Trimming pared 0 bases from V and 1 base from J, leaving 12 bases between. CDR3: CAWSVDREGNTEAFF. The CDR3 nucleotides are TGTGCCTGGAGTGTAGATCGGGAGGGGAACACTGAAGCTTTCTTT.

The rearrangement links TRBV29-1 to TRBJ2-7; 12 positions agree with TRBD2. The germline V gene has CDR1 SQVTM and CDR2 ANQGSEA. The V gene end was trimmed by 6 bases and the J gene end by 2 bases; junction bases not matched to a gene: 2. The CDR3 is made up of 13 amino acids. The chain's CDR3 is CSVTSGSTYEQYF. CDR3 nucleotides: TGCAGCGTGACTAGCGGGAGTACCTACGAGCAGTACTTC.

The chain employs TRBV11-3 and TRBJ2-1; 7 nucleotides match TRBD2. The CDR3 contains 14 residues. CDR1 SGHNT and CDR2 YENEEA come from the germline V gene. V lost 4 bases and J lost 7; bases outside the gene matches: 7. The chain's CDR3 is CASSWERGGNEQFF. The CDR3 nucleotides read TGTGCCAGCAGCTGGGAGAGGGGAGGGAATGAGCAGTTCTTC.

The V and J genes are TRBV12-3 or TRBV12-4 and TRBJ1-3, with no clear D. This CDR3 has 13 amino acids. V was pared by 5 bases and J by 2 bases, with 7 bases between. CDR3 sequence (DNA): TGTGCCAGCAGTCTAACTACTGGAAACACCATATATTTT. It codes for CASSLTTGNTIYF.

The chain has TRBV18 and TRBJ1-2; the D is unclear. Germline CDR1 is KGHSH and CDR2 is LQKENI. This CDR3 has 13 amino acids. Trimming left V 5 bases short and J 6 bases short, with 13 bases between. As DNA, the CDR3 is TGTGCCAGCTCATTGGAGCAGTCGGATGGCTACACCTTC. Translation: CASSLEQSDGYTF. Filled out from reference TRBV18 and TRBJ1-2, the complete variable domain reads NAGVMQNPRHLVRRRGQEARLRCSPMKGHSHVYWYRQLPEEGLKFMVYLQKENIIDESGMPKERFSAEFPKEGPSILRIQQVVRGDSAAYFCASSLEQSDGYTFGSGTRLTVV.